This T cell receptor beta chain was profiled in a study of beta chain features in type 1 diabetes. Study-level results: It was among patients, rather than healthy donors, that naive, central memory and Treg TCRB repertoires appeared more similar. Patients with Type 1 diabetes showed moderately but significantly shorter TCRB CDR3s in all four CD4+ subsets.

All of the isolated RNA was reverse transcribed, so expressed TCRB transcripts were sequenced. Sequencing used immunoSEQ multiplex PCR; TCRdb keeps in-frame clones, though not all of them. This sample has under 200,000 clones; around 8% occur once, and the top ten carry almost 0.65%. The CDR3 runs 17 residues. V shed 6 bases and J 6 bases; nucleotides not matched to a gene: 15. The germline V gene has CDR1 LNHNV and CDR2 YYDKDF (reference sequence). A few counts support this clone. Antigen specificity is unknown. Sampling consisted of one heparinised blood draw per donor, averaging roughly 0.12 L. A CD45RO/CCR7/CD25/CD127/CD95/CD27 panel sorted naive, central memory, regulatory and stem cell-like memory CD4+ cells.

The chain has TRBV15 and TRBJ2-1; 9 nucleotides align to TRBD2. The sequenced sample consisted of central memory CD4+ T cells from blood. The receptor was isolated from a young man in good health. For the CDR3, the DNA is TGTGCCACCAGTCCTTATCCGGGACTAGCTACATCCAATGAGCAGTTCTTC. The encoded protein is CATSPYPGLATSNEQFF.